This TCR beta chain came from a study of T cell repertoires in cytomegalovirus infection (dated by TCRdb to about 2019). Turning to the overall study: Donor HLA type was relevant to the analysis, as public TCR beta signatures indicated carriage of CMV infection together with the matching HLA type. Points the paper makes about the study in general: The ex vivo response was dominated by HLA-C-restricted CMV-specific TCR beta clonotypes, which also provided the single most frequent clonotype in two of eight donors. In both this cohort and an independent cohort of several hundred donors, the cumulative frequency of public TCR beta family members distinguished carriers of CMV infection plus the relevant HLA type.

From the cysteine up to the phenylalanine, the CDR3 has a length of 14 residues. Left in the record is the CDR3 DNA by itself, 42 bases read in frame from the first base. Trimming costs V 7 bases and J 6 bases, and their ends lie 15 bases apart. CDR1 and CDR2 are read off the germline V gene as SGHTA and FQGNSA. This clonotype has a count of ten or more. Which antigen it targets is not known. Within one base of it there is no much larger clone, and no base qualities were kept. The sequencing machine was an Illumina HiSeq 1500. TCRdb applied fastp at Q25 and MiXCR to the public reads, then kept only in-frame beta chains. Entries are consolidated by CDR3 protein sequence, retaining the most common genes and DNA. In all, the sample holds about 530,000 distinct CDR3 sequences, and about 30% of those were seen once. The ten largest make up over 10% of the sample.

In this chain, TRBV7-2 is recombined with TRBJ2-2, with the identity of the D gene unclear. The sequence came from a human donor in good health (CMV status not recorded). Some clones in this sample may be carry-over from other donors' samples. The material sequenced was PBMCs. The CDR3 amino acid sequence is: CASTPGHKAGELFF. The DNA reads TGTGCCAGCACCCCGGGCCACAAGGCCGGGGAGCTGTTTTTT.